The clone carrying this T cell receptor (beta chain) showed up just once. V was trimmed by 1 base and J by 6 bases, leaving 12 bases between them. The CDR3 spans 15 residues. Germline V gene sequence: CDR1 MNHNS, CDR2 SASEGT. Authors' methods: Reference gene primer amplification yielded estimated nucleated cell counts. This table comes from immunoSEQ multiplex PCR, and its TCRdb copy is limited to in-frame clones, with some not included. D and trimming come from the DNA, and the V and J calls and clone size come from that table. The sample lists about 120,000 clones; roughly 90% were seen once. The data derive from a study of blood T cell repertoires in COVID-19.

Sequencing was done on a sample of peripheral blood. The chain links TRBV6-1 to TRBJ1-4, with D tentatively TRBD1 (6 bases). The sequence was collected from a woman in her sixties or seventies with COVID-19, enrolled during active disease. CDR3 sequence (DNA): TGTGCCAGCAGTGAAGTACAGGGCATCCATGAAAAACTGTTTTTT. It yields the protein CASSEVQGIHEKLFF.